A single T cell receptor (beta chain) is shown here with its context. This CDR3 region has 17 residues. Germline-derived CDR1 and CDR2 are MDHEN and SYDVKM. The ends lost 4 bases at V and 3 bases at J; junction bases unmatched: 10. The data originate from a study of blood T cell repertoires in COVID-19. The assay was immunoSEQ multiplex PCR, and TCRdb's table has in-frame clones only and misses some. The sample holds around 290,000 clones, approximately 86% seen once. The sequence was collected from a woman between 18 and 30 years old who had recovered from COVID-19. V usage is TRBV28 and J usage is TRBJ2-1; 9 positions agree with TRBD2. The specimen was PBMCs or T cells enriched from blood (not recorded which). In nucleotides, the CDR3 is TGTGCCAGCAGTTCGGAACTAGCGGGTGGAGTCTACAATGAGCAGTTCTTC. Protein: CASSSELAGGVYNEQFF.